This TCR beta chain was sequenced for a study of shared clonotypes between healthy human individuals. On the study more broadly: Each donor's CD4 naive and CD4 memory cells filled three plates apiece, CD8 naive two, and CD8 memory one. Study outcomes and limitations: The diversity represented, both genetic and in exposure history, was limited by few donors. A handful of donors shared 4.5% to 6.5% of their naive CD4 clonotypes.

This CDR3 region has 16 residues. V was trimmed by 3 bases and J by 0 bases, leaving 15 bases between them. The germline CDR1 and CDR2 sequences are SGHRS and YFSETQ. This clone was observed a handful of times. Its cognate antigen is unknown. Original processing notes: Filtering was not the same, since immunoSEQ gave junction-only sequences without quality scores. Repertoires were generated with immunoSEQ multiplex PCR, while TCRdb's copy carries only in-frame clones and drops some. V and J calls and clone size are those listed in that table; D and trimming were worked out from the DNA. Here the sample spans some 900,000 clones, 70% to 85% being singletons.

This chain connects TRBV5-1 to TRBJ1-1, with a tentative D call TRBD1 (6 bases). The TCR originated in a man aged 18-30 years in good health. Sequencing was carried out using memory CD4+ T cells sorted from blood. Subset indicated: CD45RA-negative fraction. The CDR3: CASSSGRDKMNTEAFF. In DNA, the CDR3 is TGCGCCAGCAGCTCCGGACGGGACAAGATGAACACTGAAGCTTTCTTT.